The 14 T cell receptor beta chains in this list originate from one sample, sequenced in a study of blood T cell repertoires in COVID-19. Sequenced by immunoSEQ multiplex PCR; TCRdb stores in-frame clones only, minus some. The sample comprises 100,000 or so clones, roughly nine tenths of which are singletons, and roughly 0.97% rests with the top ten. The sequenced material came from peripheral blood. All receptors come from a man aged 55 to 70 with acute or convalescent COVID-19.

The chain combines TRBV5-1 with TRBJ2-3; D ambiguous. Deletions cut 0 bases from V and 5 bases from J, with 7 bases between. The CDR3 covers 13 residues. Looked up from germline, CDR1 is SGHRS and CDR2 is YFSETQ. In DNA, the CDR3 is TGCGCCAGCAGCTTGGCCAAGAGAGATACGCAGTATTTT. Protein product: CASSLAKRDTQYF.

This chain connects TRBV13 to TRBJ2-7; TRBD2 matches at 11 bases. Germline V gene data show CDR1 as PRHDT and CDR2 as FYEKMQ (reference sequence). Losses at the gene ends were 5 bases for V and 7 bases for J; bases not matched to a gene: 16. The CDR3 has 17 amino acids. CDR3 loop: CASSPPGLAGGPGEQYF. Here the CDR3 DNA reads TGTGCCAGCAGCCCCCCGGGGTTAGCGGGAGGGCCGGGGGAGCAGTACTTC.

The chain joins TRBV25-1 to TRBJ1-1, with TRBD1 identical over 7 bases. V was pared by 7 bases and J by 4 bases, with 12 bases of the junction left unmatched. The CDR3 covers 15 residues. Germline values: CDR1 MGHDK, CDR2 SYGVNS. CDR3 coding DNA: TGTGCCAGCATCTATACCGGGACAGTCCGCACTGAAGCTTTCTTT. Translated: CASIYTGTVRTEAFF. The variable domain in full, with the rest retrieved from reference TRBV25-1 and TRBJ1-1, is EADIYQTPRYLVIGTGKKITLECSQTMGHDKMYWYQQDPGMELHLIHYSYGVNSTEKGDLSSESTVSRIRTEHFPLTLESARPSHTSQYLCASIYTGTVRTEAFFGQGTRLTVV.

As for this clone: Other DNA sequences from this sample encode an identical CDR3 as well. The chain couples TRBV19 to TRBJ2-5; D is undetermined. V was clipped by 1 base and J by 3 bases, with 3 bases between them. CDR3 size: 12 residues. CDR1 is LNHDA, CDR2 SQIVND, per germline (reference sequence). The CDR3 nucleotides are TGTGCCAGTAGTATAGCCGAAGAGACCCAGTACTTC. Protein sequence: CASSIAEETQYF.

The gene calls are TRBV5-1 and TRBJ2-6; unclear D gene. The ends were cut back, 3 bases at V and 4 bases at J, with 11 bases in the middle. Per germline, CDR1 SGHRS and CDR2 YFSETQ. The CDR3 spans 15 residues. The DNA for the CDR3 is TGCGCCAGCAGCTCGGTCAAAGCCGGGGCCAACGTCCTGACTTTC. As protein: CASSSVKAGANVLTF.

The chain employs TRBV6-5 and TRBJ2-1, with 11 bases lining up with TRBD2. Unmatched junction bases numbered 9, after V lost 4 bases and J lost 7 bases. The CDR3 is 16 residues long. CDR1 and CDR2 (germline): MNHEY, SVGAGI. CDR3: CASSSSLAGGLNEQFF. The DNA for the CDR3 is TGTGCCAGCAGTTCCTCCCTAGCGGGAGGATTGAATGAGCAGTTCTTC.

The chain has TRBV30 and TRBJ1-2, with 9 nucleotides matching TRBD1. The CDR3 is made up of 12 amino acids. Germline values: CDR1 GTSNPN, CDR2 SVGIG (reference sequence). V lost 5 bases and J lost 2; bases outside the gene matches: 0. Written as DNA, the CDR3 is TGTGCCTGGGACAGGGGGAACTATGGCTACACCTTC. Amino acids: CAWDRGNYGYTF.

A single count supports this clone. Mismatch with germline at one junction end may stem from a read error. The genes are TRBV7-7 and TRBJ1-1; D may be TRBD1 (5 bases). Germline assignment: CDR1 SSHAT and CDR2 FNYEAQ (reference sequence). The CDR3 is 12 amino acids. This chain's CDR3 is CASSSRVTEAFF. The CDR3 DNA sequence: TGTGCTAGCAGCTCCAGGGTCACTGAAGCTTTCTTT. Drawing the rest from reference TRBV7-7 and TRBJ1-1, the complete variable domain is GAGVSQSPRYKVTKRGQDVTLRCDPISSHATLYWYQQALGQGPEFLTYFNYEAQPDKSGLPSDRFSAERPEGSISTLTIQRTEQRDSAMYRCASSSRVTEAFFGQGTRLTVV.

The chain links TRBV30 to TRBJ2-5; 7 nucleotides line up with TRBD2. In germline, CDR1 is GTSNPN, CDR2 SVGIG (reference sequence). The CDR3 has 15 residues. The ends lost 0 bases at V and 3 bases at J; junction bases unmatched: 7. Here the CDR3 DNA reads TGTGCCTGGAGTGTTGGAGCGGGGATTAAAGAGACCCAGTACTTC. Its protein product is CAWSVGAGIKETQYF.

The table lists this clone with a count of one. The chain joins TRBV5-4 to TRBJ1-2; D uncertain. The CDR3 is 13 amino acids. Trimming took off 4 bases at V and 9 bases at J, with 16 bases between the two ends. Germline-derived CDR1 and CDR2 are SGHNT and YYREEE (reference sequence). CDR3: CASSPRREESYTF. The CDR3 nucleotides are TGTGCCAGCAGCCCCCGAAGGGAGGAGAGCTACACCTTC.

This clone has only one observation. The rearrangement links TRBV3-1 (or the pseudogene TRBV3-2) to TRBJ1-2, with D unclear. Germline CDR1 is LGHDT and CDR2 is YNNKEL (reference sequence). The CDR3 contains 12 residues. V was cut by 1 base and J by 12 bases, with 12 bases left in between. The chain's CDR3 is CASSQGRVNNTF. The CDR3 DNA reads TGTGCCAGCAGCCAAGGGCGGGTGAATAACACCTTC.

The J gene is TRBJ1-2, the V gene TRBV6-1; D is perhaps TRBD1 (5 bases). Trimming removed 0 bases from V and 8 bases from J, with 7 bases in between. Looked up from germline, CDR1 is MNHNS and CDR2 is SASEGT. The CDR3 totals 12 residues. The DNA of the CDR3 is TGTGCCAGCAGTGAAGCCGGGGGAGGCTACACCTTC. As protein: CASSEAGGGYTF.

The V and J genes are TRBV6-6 and TRBJ1-1; tentative D call: TRBD1 (5 bases). Deletions cut 7 bases from V and 4 bases from J, with 13 bases between. From germline, CDR1 is MNHNY and CDR2 SVGAGI (reference sequence). The CDR3 is made up of 13 amino acids. In nucleotides, the CDR3 is TGTGCCAGCATCTCGGACATGCGCACTGAAGCTTTCTTT. Encoded protein: CASISDMRTEAFF.

The V and J genes are TRBV28 and TRBJ1-4; D possibly corresponds to TRBD1 (6 bases). Trimming shortened V by 7 bases and J by 7 bases, and 13 bases separated the two germline ends. CDR1 and CDR2 (germline): MDHEN, SYDVKM. The CDR3 has 13 residues. CDR3 amino acids: CASIAGAGEKLFF. CDR3 in DNA: TGTGCCAGCATTGCGGGGGCGGGTGAAAAACTGTTTTTT.